This section outlines one T cell receptor (beta chain) sequence together with its context. The assay was immunoSEQ multiplex PCR, and TCRdb's table has in-frame clones only and misses some. The data hold about 270,000 clones, with around four fifths observed a single time. The data are from a study of blood T cell repertoires in COVID-19. Across the whole study: Donors in the United States, Italy and Spain gave samples during acute or convalescent COVID-19. The cDNA or gDNA used as material had been derived from T cells, B-cell-depleted T cells, or PBMCs.

The CDR3 consists of 13 residues. V was pared by 4 bases and J by 4 bases, with 10 bases between. Germline CDR1 and CDR2: LGHDT and YNNKEL (reference sequence). This clonotype originated in a woman aged 45-65 years with active or convalescent COVID-19. The chain combines TRBV3-1 (or the pseudogene TRBV3-2) with TRBJ2-5, with D perhaps TRBD1 (6 bases). What was sequenced was peripheral blood. CDR3 in amino acids: CASSRQGGETQYF. As DNA, the CDR3 is TGTGCCAGCAGCCGCCAAGGGGGAGAGACCCAGTACTTC.